The subject of this entry is one TCR beta chain. This record belongs to a study of blood T cell repertoires in COVID-19. Study background: Acute and convalescent COVID-19 specimens originated in the United States, Italy and Spain. From T cells, B-cell-depleted T cells, or PBMCs came the material, which was cDNA or gDNA.

Original analysis: It was from reference gene primer amplification that nucleated cell counts were estimated. Data came from immunoSEQ multiplex PCR; TCRdb stores just in-frame clones and leaves some out. Clonal size and the V and J genes are those of that table, whereas D and trimming came from the DNA. In the table there are 150,000 to 200,000 clones, more than 85% of which are singletons. The sample consisted of peripheral blood. This TCR derives from a woman older than 75 in a cohort sampled during active or convalescent COVID-19.

Written as DNA, the CDR3 is TGTGCCACCAGTGATCCGGACAGGGGTTTCACAGATACGCAGTATTTT. It is translated as CATSDPDRGFTDTQYF. The chain is built from TRBV24-1 and TRBJ2-3; TRBD1 aligns across 9 bases. The trim removed 3 bases at V and 2 bases at J, leaving 5 bases unmatched. The CDR3 loop spans 16 amino acids. CDR1 and CDR2 from the germline V gene are KGHDR and SFDVKD.